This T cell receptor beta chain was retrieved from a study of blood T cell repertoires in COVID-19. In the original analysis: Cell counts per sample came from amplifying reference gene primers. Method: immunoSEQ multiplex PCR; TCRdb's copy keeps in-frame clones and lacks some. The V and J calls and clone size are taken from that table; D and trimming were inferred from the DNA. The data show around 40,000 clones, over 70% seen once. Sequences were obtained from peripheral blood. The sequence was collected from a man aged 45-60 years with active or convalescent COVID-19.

CDR3 protein: CASSLGAGMDEQFF. The CDR3 DNA is TGCGCCAGCAGCTTGGGGGCAGGTATGGATGAGCAGTTCTTC. The chain carries TRBV5-1 and TRBJ2-1; D remains unclear. CDR1 and CDR2 from the germline V gene are SGHRS and YFSETQ. V was clipped by 0 bases and J by 8 bases, with 12 bases between them. This CDR3 region has 14 residues.